This TCR beta chain was captured in a study of T-cell reconstitution after alpha-beta-depleted transplantation in children. Study-wide results and limits: In some patients, recipient T cells and intrathymic progenitors surviving conditioning explained high day-60 diversity. Reports say that about two months after transplant, the alpha-beta T cells came out of several hundred graft clones that had expanded.

Using unique molecular identifiers, the investigators prepared the TCRbeta library. One entry per CDR3 protein, called by TCRdb with MiXCR from the PCR reads. The sample comprises 300,000 or so distinct CDR3 sequences, 20% to 30% of which are singletons, and roughly 9.7% rests with the top ten. The CDR3 covers 10 residues. Germline V CDR1 and CDR2: DFQATT, SNEGSKA (reference sequence). Trimming cost V 3 bases and J 6 bases, with 4 bases left between them. About this clonotype itself: The target antigen is unknown.

The sequenced sample was PBMCs, mostly from graft donor cells, obtained 180 days after TCRalphabeta/CD19-depleted stem cell transplant. The sequence derives from a male patient younger than 18 who had a stem cell transplant for acute lymphoblastic leukemia, so the T cells may come from the graft donor. The V gene is TRBV20-1, the J gene TRBJ2-3; D not resolved. The DNA for the CDR3 is TGCAGTGCTAGGCATGATACGCAGTATTTT. Its protein is CSARHDTQYF.